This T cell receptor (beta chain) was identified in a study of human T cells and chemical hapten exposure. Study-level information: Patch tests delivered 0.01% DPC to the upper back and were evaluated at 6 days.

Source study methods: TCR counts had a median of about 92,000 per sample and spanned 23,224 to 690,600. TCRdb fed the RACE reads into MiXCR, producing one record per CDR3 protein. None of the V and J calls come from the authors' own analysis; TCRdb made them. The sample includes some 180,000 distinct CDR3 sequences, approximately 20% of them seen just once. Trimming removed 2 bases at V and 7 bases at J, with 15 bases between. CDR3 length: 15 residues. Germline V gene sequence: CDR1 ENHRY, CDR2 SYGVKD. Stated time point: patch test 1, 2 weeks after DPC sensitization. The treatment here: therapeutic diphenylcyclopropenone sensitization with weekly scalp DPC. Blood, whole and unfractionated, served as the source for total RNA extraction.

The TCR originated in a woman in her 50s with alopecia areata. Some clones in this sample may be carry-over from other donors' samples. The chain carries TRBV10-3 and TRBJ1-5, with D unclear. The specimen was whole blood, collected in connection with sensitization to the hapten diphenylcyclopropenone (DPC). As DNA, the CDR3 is TGTGCCATCAGTGAGCGGCTGAATGGGATACAGCCCCAGCATTTT. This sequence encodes CAISERLNGIQPQHF.